A single TCR beta chain is shown here with its context. Its target is not known. The PCR had 60 Vbeta and 13 Jbeta primers. Sequencing was performed with immunoSEQ multiplex PCR; in TCRdb, only in-frame clones are kept and a portion is missing. The table shows 150,000 to 200,000 clones, with 60% to 80% occurring only once. The sample belongs to a study of cytomegalovirus exposure and HLA in healthy donors. About the study: Clustering assigned 70% to 85% of the approximately 430 genotyped donors to the Caucasian-associated ancestry cluster. Points from the study as a whole: Earlier findings revealed that most TCR beta V segments proved productive either about 87% or about 30% of the time. In vitro confirmation showed a few CMV-associated chains to be CMV antigen specific. Apparent HLA restriction characterized most CMV-associated TCR beta chains in a later analysis.

This CDR3 is built from 15 residues. V lost 0 bases to trimming and J lost 3 bases; unmatched junction nucleotides: 4. Germline V gene lookup returns CDR1 KGHSH and CDR2 LQKENI. The sequencing sample was made of PBMCs. The chain uses TRBV18 and TRBJ2-7; 8 bases line up with TRBD2. This TCR was sampled from a man aged 40-55 years in good health and CMV-seronegative. The CDR3 nucleotides are TGTGCCAGCTCACCACCGGGACTAGGGTACTACGAGCAGTACTTC. It codes for CASSPPGLGYYEQYF.